The 9 T cell receptor beta chains given below trace back to one sample, sequenced in a study of T cells in Graves' hyperthyroidism and ophthalmopathy. Amplification of TCR beta CDR3 regions used RNA as the template. An initial round of RT-PCR targeting the TCR CDR3 relied on the HTBI primer set. From the multiplex PCR reads, TCRdb called clonotypes with MiXCR, one entry per CDR3 protein. The sample has under 400,000 distinct CDR3 sequences, roughly 17% seen once. Sequenced sample: blood. The receptors derive from a man in his thirties or forties with Graves' hyperthyroidism.

The chain carries TRBV20-1 and TRBJ2-7; TRBD2 agrees at 10 bases. CDR3 size: 14 residues. The J segment lost 3 bases and the V segment lost 4 bases, leaving 6 bases of the junction unmatched. Germline V gene lookup returns CDR1 DFQATT and CDR2 SNEGSKA (reference sequence). This CDR3 reads CSAKSLAGGYEQYF. The CDR3 DNA reads TGCAGTGCTAAATCTTTAGCGGGAGGCTACGAGCAGTACTTC.

V gene TRBV12-3 or TRBV12-4 combines with J gene TRBJ2-1; the match to TRBD1 covers 7 bases. The junction had 8 bases not matched to a gene; V was cut back by 4 bases and J by 5 bases. The CDR3 is 15 amino acids. CDR3 in amino acids: CASSYAGGSHNEQFF. The CDR3 nucleotides read TGTGCCAGCAGTTATGCAGGGGGTTCCCACAATGAGCAGTTCTTC.

The CDR3 reads CASSPILLNEQYF. The CDR3 DNA reads TGCGCCAGCAGCCCCATTCTGTTGAACGAGCAGTACTTC. The rearrangement uses TRBV5-1 and TRBJ2-7; D remains ambiguous. V lost 4 bases to trimming and J lost 5 bases, with 13 bases between them. This CDR3 has 13 amino acids. The germline CDR1 and CDR2 sequences are SGHRS and YFSETQ.

This chain uses TRBV18 with TRBJ2-1, with D perhaps given as TRBD1 or TRBD2 (9 bases each). Trimming left V 6 bases short and J 4 bases short, with 22 bases between. The CDR3 is 17 amino acids. Germline values: CDR1 KGHSH, CDR2 LQKENI. The CDR3: CASSNRGLAGLYNEQFF. The CDR3, as DNA: TGTGCCAGCTCTAACAGGGGGCTAGCGGGATTATACAATGAGCAGTTCTTC.

This clonotype has at least ten counts. The V and J genes are TRBV9 and TRBJ2-3, with D tentatively TRBD1 (7 bases). The germline V gene has CDR1 SGDLS and CDR2 YYNGEE. The CDR3 consists of 15 residues. V lost 0 bases, J lost 3 bases, and 11 bases lay in between. In nucleotides, the CDR3 is TGTGCCAGCAGCGTAGCGACAGGGAGGACAGATACGCAGTATTTT. As protein: CASSVATGRTDTQYF.

Many counts were recorded for this clonotype. The V gene is TRBV12-3 or TRBV12-4, the J gene TRBJ1-2; 7 positions match TRBD1. This CDR3 is built from 13 residues. The ends lost 5 bases at V and 4 bases at J; junction bases unmatched: 4. CDR3 DNA sequence: TGTGCCAGCAGTCCGGGACAGACCTATGGCTACACCTTC. As protein: CASSPGQTYGYTF.

This clonotype was observed a handful of times. The V call is TRBV20-1, the J call TRBJ2-3; D unresolved. Trimming removed 1 base at V and 6 bases at J, with 5 bases between. This CDR3 is 11 amino acids long. Germline CDR1 DFQATT, CDR2 SNEGSKA (reference sequence). CDR3 amino acids: CSARGMDTQYF. As DNA, the CDR3 is TGCAGTGCTAGAGGAATGGATACGCAGTATTTT.

This clonotype showed up many times. The rearrangement joins TRBV2 to TRBJ2-2; D is perhaps TRBD1 or TRBD2 (5 bases each). The CDR3 has 14 amino acids. Trimming stripped 4 bases from V and 4 bases from J, with 10 bases between. Germline CDR1 reads SNHLY; CDR2 reads FYNNEI. The CDR3 loop reads CASSVGDGTGELFF. The CDR3 DNA reads as TGTGCCAGCAGTGTGGGGGACGGCACCGGGGAGCTGTTTTTT.

This clonotype appeared many times. The chain recombines TRBV28 with TRBJ2-7; a weak D match, TRBD1 (5 bases). Germline V lookup: CDR1 MDHEN, CDR2 SYDVKM. Deletions cut 6 bases from V and 3 bases from J, with 18 bases between. The length of the CDR3 is 15 residues. CDR3 sequence: CASSRGLAGFYEQYF. In DNA, the CDR3 is TGTGCCAGCAGCCGCGGTTTGGCAGGGTTCTACGAGCAGTACTTC.